Presented here are 21 T cell receptor beta chains from one specimen sequenced in a study of blood T cell repertoires in COVID-19. The method was immunoSEQ multiplex PCR; TCRdb's version includes in-frame clones alone and lacks a portion of them. The sample has fewer than 250,000 clones, 80% to 90% seen once; the top ten hold 7% to 10%. Sample: peripheral blood. The receptors stem from a woman aged 45-59 years with acute or convalescent COVID-19.

The CDR3 DNA reads as TGTGCCAGTAGTAGTCGACAGGCGCCCGATCAGCCCCAGCATTTT. It specifies CASSSRQAPDQPQHF. The chain combines TRBV19 with TRBJ1-5, with TRBD1 as a possible D gene (6 bases). The ends were cut back, 4 bases at V and 5 bases at J, with 15 bases in the middle. Germline V CDR1 and CDR2: LNHDA, SQIVND (reference sequence). This CDR3 has 15 amino acids. The entire variable domain, with the rest obtained from reference TRBV19 and TRBJ1-5, is as follows: DGGITQSPKYLFRKEGQNVTLSCEQNLNHDAMYWYRQDPGQGLRLIYYSQIVNDFQKGDIAEGYSVSREKKESFPLTVTSAQKNPTAFYLCASSSRQAPDQPQHFGDGTRLSIL.

The chain is built from TRBV6-6 and TRBJ2-7, with a possible D match to TRBD1 (5 bases). V dropped 7 bases and J dropped 6 bases, with 13 bases sitting between them. CDR3 size: 12 residues. The germline V gene encodes CDR1 MNHNY and CDR2 SVGAGI (reference sequence). The CDR3 nucleotides are TGTGCCAGCACCCTAGACCAGGGCGAGCAGTACTTC. Protein sequence: CASTLDQGEQYF.

The chain uses TRBV11-2 and TRBJ2-3; 8 bases match TRBD2. This CDR3 comprises 14 residues. Germline trimming cut 1 base from V and 6 bases from J; bases unmatched to any gene: 3. Germline V gives CDR1 SGHAT, CDR2 FQNNGV. The CDR3 nucleotides are TGTGCCAGCAGCTTAGCTAGCGGGTTGGATACGCAGTATTTT. This gives the protein CASSLASGLDTQYF. The whole variable domain, filled in from reference TRBV11-2 and TRBJ2-3, reads EAGVAQSPRYKIIEKRQSVAFWCNPISGHATLYWYQQILGQGPKLLIQFQNNGVVDDSQLPKDRFSAERLKGVDSTLKIQPAKLEDSAVYLCASSLASGLDTQYFGPGTRLTVL.

The rearrangement uses TRBV24-1 and TRBJ2-1; a weak D match, TRBD1 (5 bases). Per germline, CDR1 KGHDR and CDR2 SFDVKD. Trimming took off 12 bases at V and 4 bases at J, with 12 bases between the two ends. The CDR3 spans 12 residues. The DNA for the CDR3 is TGTGCCTCAAAGACAGAGTACAATGAGCAGTTCTTC. It specifies CASKTEYNEQFF.

The genes are TRBV3-1 (or the pseudogene TRBV3-2) and TRBJ2-3, with TRBD2 as a possible D gene (7 bases). The germline V gene has CDR1 LGHDT and CDR2 YNNKEL (reference sequence). Trimming took 4 bases from V and 4 from J, leaving 15 bases between them. The CDR3 consists of 15 residues. In DNA, the CDR3 is TGTGCCAGCAGCCCAGGCGTGCGGGGGCCAGATACGCAGTATTTT. This gives the protein CASSPGVRGPDTQYF.

The chain employs TRBV9 and TRBJ2-2; 8 bases align to TRBD2. The CDR3 covers 18 residues. CDR1 and CDR2 (germline): SGDLS, YYNGEE. V was clipped by 0 bases and J by 1 base; unmatched bases: 8. CDR3 region: CASSVVRRAGGNTGELFF. As DNA, the CDR3 is TGTGCCAGCAGCGTAGTTAGGAGGGCGGGAGGGAACACCGGGGAGCTGTTTTTT.

The V and J genes are TRBV9 and TRBJ2-1; 7 bases fit TRBD2. The CDR3 consists of 15 residues. V was pared by 0 bases and J by 4 bases, with 4 bases of the junction left unmatched. In germline, CDR1 is SGDLS, CDR2 YYNGEE. The CDR3 coding sequence is TGTGCCAGCAGCGTAGGCCTAGCGGCATACAATGAGCAGTTCTTC. Protein sequence: CASSVGLAAYNEQFF.

The chain combines TRBV5-6 with TRBJ2-3, with D tentatively TRBD1 (5 bases). Germline V gene lookup returns CDR1 SGHDT and CDR2 YYEEEE. This CDR3 is built from 14 residues. V gave up 4 bases and J gave up 3 bases, with 12 bases separating them. CDR3 sequence: CASSPRAGTDTQYF. DNA of the CDR3: TGTGCCAGCAGCCCCAGGGCAGGGACAGATACGCAGTATTTT.

The rearrangement uses TRBV18 and TRBJ1-2, with 9 positions matching TRBD1. Per germline, CDR1 KGHSH and CDR2 LQKENI. Losses at the gene ends were 0 bases for V and 5 bases for J; bases not matched to a gene: 4. The CDR3 has 15 amino acids. The chain's CDR3 is CASSPPPGTGYGYTF. As DNA, the CDR3 is TGTGCCAGCTCACCACCCCCCGGGACAGGGTATGGCTACACCTTC.

The V and J genes are TRBV19 and TRBJ1-1; maybe TRBD1 (5 bases). This CDR3 has 18 residues. The V and J ends lost 1 base and 4 bases respectively, with 22 bases between them. Germline V gene sequence: CDR1 LNHDA, CDR2 SQIVND (reference sequence). The DNA of the CDR3 is TGTGCCAGTAGTATAGCCCCGGCGGCAGGGCGTTTGGTCACTGAAGCTTTCTTT. Translation: CASSIAPAAGRLVTEAFF.

This clone was seen a handful of times. The gene calls are TRBV28 and TRBJ1-3; perhaps TRBD1 as D (6 bases). The CDR3 runs 15 residues. Trimming left V 3 bases short and J 0 bases short, with 9 bases between. The V gene's germline CDR1 is MDHEN and CDR2 SYDVKM. For the CDR3, the DNA is TGTGCCAGCAGTTTGACAGGAGCCTCTGGAAACACCATATATTTT. It codes for CASSLTGASGNTIYF.

The chain has TRBV5-1 and TRBJ1-2; D is perhaps TRBD1 (5 bases). The CDR3 length is 14 residues. Germline lookup yields CDR1 SGHRS and CDR2 YFSETQ. V was clipped by 4 bases and J by 8 bases, with 18 bases between them. The CDR3, as DNA: TGCGCCAGCAGCCTCTTCGGGGGGGAAGAAGGCTACACCTTC. Protein sequence: CASSLFGGEEGYTF.

The chain combines TRBV9 with TRBJ1-1; D may be TRBD1 (5 bases). Germline assignment: CDR1 SGDLS and CDR2 YYNGEE. The V and J ends lost 1 base and 2 bases respectively, with 9 bases between them. The length of the CDR3 is 14 residues. The CDR3 nucleotides are TGTGCCAGCAGCGTAACCTGGGGCAACACTGAAGCTTTCTTT. Translated, it gives CASSVTWGNTEAFF.

Concerning this clone itself: Distinct nucleotide sequences in the sample also encode this CDR3. The chain is built from TRBV28 and TRBJ1-2; TRBD1 aligns across 9 bases. Germline V gives CDR1 MDHEN, CDR2 SYDVKM. The ends lost 1 base at V and 8 bases at J; junction bases unmatched: 8. This CDR3 region has 15 residues. In nucleotides, the CDR3 is TGTGCCAGCAGTTTATTCCACAGGGGGCAGGGAGGCTACACCTTC. Amino acids: CASSLFHRGQGGYTF.

The chain is built from TRBV5-1 and TRBJ1-2; 7 bases map to TRBD1. The germline gives CDR1 SGHRS, CDR2 YFSETQ. Trimming cost V 5 bases and J 5 bases; bases outside gene matches: 9. The CDR3 is 14 residues long. The CDR3: CASRPGTDSYGYTF. CDR3 bases: TGCGCCAGCAGACCCGGGACAGACTCATATGGCTACACCTTC. Combining the CDR3 with reference TRBV5-1 and TRBJ1-2 gives the whole variable domain KAGVTQTPRYLIKTRGQQVTLSCSPISGHRSVSWYQQTPGQGLQFLFEYFSETQRNKGNFPGRFSGRQFSNSRSEMNVSTLELGDSALYLCASRPGTDSYGYTFGSGTRLTVV.

The V call is TRBV18, the J call TRBJ2-7; 11 bases match TRBD1. Looked up from germline, CDR1 is KGHSH and CDR2 is LQKENI. V shed 5 bases and J 6 bases; nucleotides not matched to a gene: 9. The length of the CDR3 is 15 residues. The CDR3 coding sequence is TGTGCCAGCTCAAATCCTCGGACAGGGGGCAGCGAGCAGTACTTC. Translating it yields CASSNPRTGGSEQYF.

The chain links TRBV15 to TRBJ2-2; maybe TRBD2 (6 bases). The germline V gene encodes CDR1 LNHNV and CDR2 YYDKDF (reference sequence). This CDR3 contains 12 residues. The ends were cut back, 3 bases at V and 7 bases at J, with 6 bases in the middle. CDR3: CATSRGGGELFF. The CDR3 DNA reads TGTGCCACCAGCAGGGGGGGCGGGGAGCTGTTTTTT.

The chain has TRBV6-6 and TRBJ1-2; weak D call: TRBD1 (5 bases). This CDR3 region has 15 residues. Germline values: CDR1 MNHNY, CDR2 SVGAGI (reference sequence). With 2 bases removed from V and 6 bases from J, the gap between germline ends came to 16 bases. The CDR3: CASSYDQGEEDGYTF. As DNA, the CDR3 is TGTGCCAGCAGTTACGACCAGGGTGAAGAGGATGGCTACACCTTC.

The CDR3 is CASNNVGGMTEETQYF. The CDR3 coding sequence is TGTGCCAGCAACAATGTCGGGGGGATGACTGAAGAGACCCAGTACTTC. This rearrangement joins TRBV28 to TRBJ2-5; 7 bases are a match to TRBD2. Germline assignment: CDR1 MDHEN and CDR2 SYDVKM. The CDR3 contains 16 residues. V shed 7 bases, J shed 3 bases, and the junction held 14 bases outside the gene matches.

The chain uses TRBV7-2 and TRBJ2-1; the match to TRBD2 covers 8 bases. Per the germline V gene, CDR1 is SGHTA and CDR2 is FQGNSA. V lost 5 bases to trimming and J lost 0 bases; unmatched junction nucleotides: 15. The CDR3 contains 19 residues. The CDR3 loop reads CASSPLPGRATSSYNEQFF. The CDR3 bases are TGTGCCAGCAGCCCTCTCCCCGGGAGGGCTACGAGCTCCTACAATGAGCAGTTCTTC.

V gene TRBV25-1 combines with J gene TRBJ1-1; possibly TRBD1 for D (6 bases). Trimming left V 7 bases short and J 9 bases short, with 15 bases between. This CDR3 is 12 amino acids long. Germline V gene data show CDR1 as MGHDK and CDR2 as SYGVNS. CDR3 loop: CASTRRGGKAFF. The CDR3 DNA sequence: TGTGCCAGCACCAGGAGAGGGGGTAAAGCTTTCTTT.